These 29 T cell receptor beta chains were all obtained from the same sample, sequenced in a study of blood T cell repertoires in COVID-19. Clones were sequenced by immunoSEQ multiplex PCR, and TCRdb holds only the in-frame ones, with some missing. The sample carries 130,000 to 150,000 clones, 88% recorded once. Sequencing input: peripheral blood. The receptors were sampled from a man in his fifties or sixties with active or convalescent COVID-19.

In this sample, this clone turned up once. CDR3 sequence (DNA): TGTGCCAGTAGAGGGTTCCGGGACATTACGAACACCGGGGAGCTGTTTTTT. This sequence encodes CASRGFRDITNTGELFF. The gene calls are TRBV19 and TRBJ2-2; a possible D gene is TRBD1 (6 bases). V was trimmed by 6 bases and J by 0 bases, leaving 17 bases between them. Germline lookup yields CDR1 LNHDA and CDR2 SQIVND (reference sequence). CDR3 length: 17 residues.

The chain uses TRBV7-8 and TRBJ1-1; D gene uncertain. Germline CDR1 is SGHVS and CDR2 is FQNEAQ. The CDR3 runs 14 residues. The ends were cut back, 2 bases at V and 0 bases at J, with 7 bases in the middle. DNA of the CDR3: TGTGCCAGCAGCTTAACAACAGTGAACACTGAAGCTTTCTTT. This encodes CASSLTTVNTEAFF.

The V call is TRBV29-1, the J call TRBJ2-7, with 7 bases matching TRBD1. V trimming: 4 bases; J trimming: 2 bases; junction bases outside the gene matches: 8. The CDR3 spans 14 residues. CDR1 is SQVTM, CDR2 ANQGSEA, per germline. CDR3 nucleotide sequence: TGCAGCGTTGGTCCCCGGACAGGCACCTACGAGCAGTACTTC. This sequence encodes CSVGPRTGTYEQYF.

V usage is TRBV4-3 and J usage is TRBJ2-1; 11 positions agree with TRBD2. The CDR3 sequence is 17 residues long. From germline, CDR1 is LGHNA and CDR2 YSLEER. The V and J ends lost 0 bases and 10 bases, in that order; junction bases with no gene match: 11. DNA for the CDR3: TGCGCCAGCAGCCAAGACCTACTAGCGGGGGCCCCGGGGGAGCAGTTCTTC. Translating it yields CASSQDLLAGAPGEQFF.

The chain uses TRBV30 and TRBJ2-7; 8 bases agree with TRBD2. CDR1 is GTSNPN, CDR2 SVGIG, per germline (reference sequence). Germline trimming cut 0 bases from V and 3 bases from J; bases unmatched to any gene: 7. The CDR3 extends over 15 amino acids. DNA for the CDR3: TGTGCCTGGAGTGTACCAGGGACTAGGCGCTACGAGCAGTACTTC. Translation: CAWSVPGTRRYEQYF.

CDR3 sequence: CATSRDRSSGANVLTF. CDR3 nucleotide sequence: TGTGCCACCAGCAGAGATCGCAGCTCTGGGGCCAACGTCCTGACTTTC. J is TRBJ2-6 and V is TRBV15; D unresolved. Trimming shortened V by 0 bases and J by 0 bases, and 6 bases separated the two germline ends. The germline V gene encodes CDR1 LNHNV and CDR2 YYDKDF (reference sequence). This CDR3 has 16 residues.

The chain couples TRBV11-2 to TRBJ2-7; 8 nucleotides match TRBD1. The germline CDR1 and CDR2 sequences are SGHAT and FQNNGV. This CDR3 is 14 amino acids long. The ends lost 3 bases at V and 1 base at J; junction bases unmatched: 2. The CDR3 protein is CASSFWTGSYEQYF. In DNA, the CDR3 is TGTGCCAGCAGCTTTTGGACAGGGTCCTACGAGCAGTACTTC. Full variable domain (remainder filled in from reference TRBV11-2 and TRBJ2-7): EAGVAQSPRYKIIEKRQSVAFWCNPISGHATLYWYQQILGQGPKLLIQFQNNGVVDDSQLPKDRFSAERLKGVDSTLKIQPAKLEDSAVYLCASSFWTGSYEQYFGPGTRLTVT.

The chain couples TRBV7-9 to TRBJ1-2; TRBD1 is a possible D gene (5 bases). The V end lost 5 bases, the J end lost 3 bases, and 16 bases lay between the germline ends. This CDR3 has 15 amino acids. The germline V gene has CDR1 SEHNR and CDR2 FQNEAQ (reference sequence). The CDR3 bases are TGTGCCAGCAGCCCCCGTGGGGCAGAGGACTATGGCTACACCTTC. Translating gives CASSPRGAEDYGYTF.

V gene TRBV5-1 combines with J gene TRBJ1-3, with 7 bases lining up with TRBD1. CDR3 length: 17 amino acids. The V gene end was trimmed by 5 bases and the J gene end by 0 bases; junction bases not matched to a gene: 11. Germline V CDR1 and CDR2: SGHRS, YFSETQ. The CDR3 bases are TGCGCCAGCAGGCCGGAGTACAGGGGTAGCTCTGGAAACACCATATATTTT. Translating gives CASRPEYRGSSGNTIYF. The full variable domain, in which reference TRBV5-1 and TRBJ1-3 provide the parts outside the CDR3, is KAGVTQTPRYLIKTRGQQVTLSCSPISGHRSVSWYQQTPGQGLQFLFEYFSETQRNKGNFPGRFSGRQFSNSRSEMNVSTLELGDSALYLCASRPEYRGSSGNTIYFGEGSWLTVV.

The genes are TRBV28 and TRBJ1-3; 11 positions agree with TRBD1. Germline V gives CDR1 MDHEN, CDR2 SYDVKM. There are 16 residues in the CDR3. J lost 10 bases, V lost 6 bases, and 14 bases had no gene match. The CDR3 bases are TGTGCCAGCAGCCCTTCCGGGACAGGGGGGTTCATGACCATATATTTT. Its translation is CASSPSGTGGFMTIYF.

This rearrangement joins TRBV27 to TRBJ1-5; D ambiguous. V was shortened by 5 bases and J by 1 base, with 15 bases between the two germline ends. Germline CDR1 reads MNHEY; CDR2 reads SMNVEV (reference sequence). This CDR3 region has 16 residues. CDR3 residues: CASSPRGGISNQPQHF. In DNA form, the CDR3 reads TGTGCCAGCAGTCCGCGTGGAGGGATAAGCAATCAGCCCCAGCATTTT.

This clone was seen only a few times. The chain joins TRBV23-1 to TRBJ1-4, with D maybe TRBD1 (5 bases). TRBV23-1 is sorted into the ORF group, with uncertain function. The CDR3 contains 14 residues. V was shortened by 6 bases and J by 6 bases, with 14 bases between the two germline ends. DNA for the CDR3: TGCGCCAGCAGGGCGGCGTTAGGGGATGAAAAACTGTTTTTT. Protein: CASRAALGDEKLFF.

The chain combines TRBV19 with TRBJ1-1; 8 nucleotides agree with TRBD1. The germline CDR1 and CDR2 sequences are LNHDA and SQIVND (reference sequence). This CDR3 has 14 amino acids. The V segment lost 3 bases and the J segment 4 bases; nucleotides outside the gene matches: 4. The CDR3 loop reads CASSIPDRVTEAFF. CDR3 nucleotides: TGTGCCAGTAGTATCCCGGACAGGGTCACTGAAGCTTTCTTT.

The rearrangement uses TRBV30 and TRBJ2-1; 11 bases match TRBD2. J gave up 4 bases and V 3 bases, and 5 bases lay outside the gene matches. The germline gives CDR1 GTSNPN, CDR2 SVGIG (reference sequence). The CDR3 sequence is 15 residues long. The CDR3 loop is CAWSLGTSGYNEQFF. CDR3 bases: TGTGCCTGGAGCCTAGGGACTAGCGGTTACAATGAGCAGTTCTTC.

This clone was found once. Here the CDR3 reads CASIPQGAGRYEQYF. The DNA of the CDR3 is TGTGCCAGCATCCCTCAGGGGGCAGGGCGGTACGAGCAGTACTTC. The chain recombines TRBV7-9 with TRBJ2-7, with TRBD1 matching 8 bases. This CDR3 spans 15 amino acids. Germline trimming cut 7 bases from V and 4 bases from J; bases unmatched to any gene: 12. Germline-derived CDR1 and CDR2 are SEHNR and FQNEAQ (reference sequence).

The V call is TRBV7-3, the J call TRBJ2-6, with no clear D. Germline V lookup: CDR1 SGHTA, CDR2 FQGTGA. The germline V and J ends were trimmed by 5 bases and 0 bases, with 8 bases remaining between them. The CDR3 spans 15 residues. This CDR3 reads CASSLTSSGANVLTF. Here the CDR3 DNA reads TGTGCCAGCAGCCTCACCAGCTCTGGGGCCAACGTCCTGACTTTC. The full variable domain, rest sourced from reference TRBV7-3 and TRBJ2-6, is GAGVSQTPSNKVTEKGKYVELRCDPISGHTALYWYRQSLGQGPEFLIYFQGTGAADDSGLPNDRFFAVRPEGSVSTLKIQRTERGDSAVYLCASSLTSSGANVLTFGAGSRLTVL.

The chain uses TRBV9 and TRBJ2-1, with 14 bases that match TRBD2. V trimming: 4 bases; J trimming: 2 bases; junction bases outside the gene matches: 8. The CDR3 has 18 residues. The V gene's germline CDR1 is SGDLS and CDR2 YYNGEE. CDR3 in amino acids: CASSPSGTSGRTYNEQFF. The CDR3 DNA reads as TGTGCCAGCAGCCCCTCCGGGACTAGCGGGAGAACCTACAATGAGCAGTTCTTC.

The rearrangement links TRBV7-9 to TRBJ1-1; maybe TRBD1 (6 bases). The V and J ends lost 5 bases and 8 bases respectively, with 18 bases between them. The germline gives CDR1 SEHNR, CDR2 FQNEAQ (reference sequence). The CDR3 consists of 14 residues. The CDR3 bases are TGTGCCAGCAGCCACACTGGGACACCGGGAGAAGCTTTCTTT. Protein sequence: CASSHTGTPGEAFF.

The gene calls are TRBV11-2 and TRBJ1-1; no reliable D call. V was pared by 0 bases and J by 4 bases, with 15 bases between. CDR1 is SGHAT, CDR2 FQNNGV, per germline. This CDR3 spans 16 amino acids. The CDR3 DNA follows: TGTGCCAGCAGCTTAGACCGAAGTCGATCGGGCACTGAAGCTTTCTTT. It translates to CASSLDRSRSGTEAFF.

J is TRBJ1-1 and V is TRBV18, with 8 bases aligning to TRBD1. The length of the CDR3 is 13 residues. V lost 5 bases, J lost 3 bases, and 2 bases stayed unmatched. Germline CDR1 KGHSH, CDR2 LQKENI. CDR3 DNA: TGTGCCAGCTCAGCGACAGGGGACACTGAAGCTTTCTTT. This encodes CASSATGDTEAFF.

The chain carries TRBV10-2 and TRBJ2-3; TRBD2 aligns across 9 bases. Germline values: CDR1 WSHSY, CDR2 SAAADI. The CDR3 consists of 14 residues. With 5 bases clipped from V and 5 bases from J, the junction kept 5 bases outside the gene matches. The CDR3 region has the DNA TGCGCCAGCAGTTTAGCGGGAGTGGTAGATACGCAGTATTTT. Translated: CASSLAGVVDTQYF.

This sequence joins TRBV6-5 and TRBJ2-5, with TRBD2 matching over 9 bases. This CDR3 has 13 amino acids. Trimming took 11 bases from V and 5 from J; bases not matched to a gene: 9. Germline CDR1 MNHEY, CDR2 SVGAGI. Here the CDR3 reads CALQREARETQYF. CDR3 DNA: TGTGCCCTCCAGCGGGAGGCGAGGGAGACCCAGTACTTC.

J is TRBJ1-4 and V is TRBV6-1, with D possibly being TRBD1 (5 bases). The CDR3 runs to 16 residues. Germline V gene data show CDR1 as MNHNS and CDR2 as SASEGT. V lost 4 bases and J 7 bases, leaving 19 bases between the germline ends. CDR3 sequence: CASSGGGVGGGEKLFF. CDR3 in DNA: TGTGCCAGCAGTGGGGGGGGAGTGGGAGGTGGTGAAAAACTGTTTTTT.

The V and J genes are TRBV2 and TRBJ1-1, with unresolved D. The CDR3 consists of 11 residues. Trimming shortened V by 6 bases and J by 5 bases, and 7 bases separated the two germline ends. Per germline, CDR1 SNHLY and CDR2 FYNNEI. CDR3 loop: CASRVATEAFF. The DNA of the CDR3 is TGTGCCAGCAGGGTAGCGACTGAAGCTTTCTTT.

V is TRBV18 and J is TRBJ2-2; 7 nucleotides match TRBD1. This CDR3 has 15 amino acids. The V segment lost 5 bases and the J segment 1 base; nucleotides outside the gene matches: 4. Per germline, CDR1 KGHSH and CDR2 LQKENI. This chain's CDR3 is CASSARQGNTGELFF. The CDR3 DNA sequence: TGTGCCAGCTCAGCGAGACAGGGGAACACCGGGGAGCTGTTTTTT. The complete variable domain, with remaining parts taken from reference TRBV18 and TRBJ2-2, reads NAGVMQNPRHLVRRRGQEARLRCSPMKGHSHVYWYRQLPEEGLKFMVYLQKENIIDESGMPKERFSAEFPKEGPSILRIQQVVRGDSAAYFCASSARQGNTGELFFGEGSRLTVL.

This chain links TRBV4-3 with TRBJ2-7; 9 bases fit TRBD1. The CDR3 loop spans 15 amino acids. After removal of 4 bases from V and 4 bases from J, the junction contained 8 bases not matched to a gene. In germline, CDR1 is LGHNA, CDR2 YSLEER. Written as DNA, the CDR3 is TGCGCCAGCAGCCTAACCCGGGACAGGGAATACGAGCAGTACTTC. It translates to CASSLTRDREYEQYF.

The chain is built from TRBV2 and TRBJ1-2; D not certain. V shed 6 bases and J shed 5 bases, with 13 bases lying between them. The CDR3 length is 13 residues. Looked up from germline, CDR1 is SNHLY and CDR2 is FYNNEI. The CDR3 spells CASRAGDVYGYTF. Here the CDR3 DNA reads TGTGCCAGCAGGGCGGGAGACGTTTATGGCTACACCTTC. Drawing the rest from reference TRBV2 and TRBJ1-2, the complete variable domain is EPEVTQTPSHQVTQMGQEVILRCVPISNHLYFYWYRQILGQKVEFLVSFYNNEISEKSEIFDDQFSVERPDGSNFTLKIRSTKLEDSAMYFCASRAGDVYGYTFGSGTRLTVV.

This clone was found once. The chain recombines TRBV27 with TRBJ1-2, with D possibly matching TRBD1 (6 bases). The CDR3 loop spans 13 amino acids. Trimming shortened V by 2 bases and J by 8 bases, and 12 bases separated the two germline ends. Germline V gene lookup returns CDR1 MNHEY and CDR2 SMNVEV (reference sequence). The CDR3 reads CASSLRAGAGYTF. In nucleotides, the CDR3 is TGTGCCAGCAGTTTAAGGGCAGGGGCCGGCTACACCTTC.

The gene calls are TRBV7-2 and TRBJ1-1, with D unclear. V was trimmed by 0 bases and J by 10 bases, leaving 9 bases between them. Germline V gene data show CDR1 as SGHTA and CDR2 as FQGNSA. The CDR3 consists of 12 residues. This CDR3 reads CASSLAGRVAFF. The CDR3, as DNA: TGTGCCAGCAGCTTAGCAGGGAGGGTAGCTTTCTTT.